The clone carrying this T cell receptor (beta chain) was picked up a small number of times. The data originate from a study of type 1 and type 2 diabetes patients. Genomic DNA was the PCR template. The TCR beta CDR3 region was amplified using 30 forward and 13 reverse primers. Each CDR3 protein gets one entry after TCRdb re-called the multiplex PCR reads with MiXCR. The table has a few hundred thousand distinct CDR3 sequences, more than 45% seen once. Germline CDR1 is LNHDA and CDR2 is SQIVND (reference sequence). The CDR3 extends over 14 amino acids. Deletions cut 7 bases from V and 1 base from J, with 12 bases between.

This TCR was sampled from a man between 18 and 29 years old with type 2 diabetes. Source material: peripheral blood mononuclear cells (PBMCs). V is TRBV19 and J is TRBJ2-3, with D possibly being TRBD2 (5 bases). CDR3 sequence (DNA): TGTGCCAGTAATCTCGGACTGGGCACAGATACGCAGTATTTT. Protein: CASNLGLGTDTQYF. Together with reference TRBV19 and TRBJ2-3, the CDR3 gives the full variable domain: DGGITQSPKYLFRKEGQNVTLSCEQNLNHDAMYWYRQDPGQGLRLIYYSQIVNDFQKGDIAEGYSVSREKKESFPLTVTSAQKNPTAFYLCASNLGLGTDTQYFGPGTRLTVL.